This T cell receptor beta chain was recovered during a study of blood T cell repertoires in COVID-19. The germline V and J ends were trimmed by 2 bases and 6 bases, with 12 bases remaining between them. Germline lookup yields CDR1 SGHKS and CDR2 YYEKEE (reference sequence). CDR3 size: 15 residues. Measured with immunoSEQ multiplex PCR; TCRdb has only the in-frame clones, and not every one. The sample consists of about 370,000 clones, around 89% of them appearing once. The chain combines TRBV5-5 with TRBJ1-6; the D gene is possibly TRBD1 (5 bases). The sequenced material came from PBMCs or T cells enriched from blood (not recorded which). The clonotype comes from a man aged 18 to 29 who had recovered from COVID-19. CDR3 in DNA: TGTGCCAGCAGCTTAGGGGATTGGAGTAATTCACCCCTCCACTTT. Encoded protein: CASSLGDWSNSPLHF. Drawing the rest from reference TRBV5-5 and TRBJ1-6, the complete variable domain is DAGVTQSPTHLIKTRGQQVTLRCSPISGHKSVSWYQQVLGQGPQFIFQYYEKEERGRGNFPDRFSARQFPNYSSELNVNALLLGDSALYLCASSLGDWSNSPLHFGNGTRLTVT.